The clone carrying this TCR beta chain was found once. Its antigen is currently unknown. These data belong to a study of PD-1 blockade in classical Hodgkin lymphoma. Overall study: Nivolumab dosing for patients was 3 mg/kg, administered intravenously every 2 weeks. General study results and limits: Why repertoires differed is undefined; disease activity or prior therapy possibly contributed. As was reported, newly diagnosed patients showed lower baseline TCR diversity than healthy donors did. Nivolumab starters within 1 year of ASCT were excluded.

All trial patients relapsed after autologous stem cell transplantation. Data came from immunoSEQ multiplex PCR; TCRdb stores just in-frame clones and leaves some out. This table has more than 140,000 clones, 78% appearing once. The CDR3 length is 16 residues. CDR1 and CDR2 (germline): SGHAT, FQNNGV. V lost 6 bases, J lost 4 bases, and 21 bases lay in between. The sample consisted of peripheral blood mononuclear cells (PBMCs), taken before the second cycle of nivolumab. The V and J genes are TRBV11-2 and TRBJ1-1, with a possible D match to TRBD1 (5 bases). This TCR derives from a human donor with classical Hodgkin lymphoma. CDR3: CASSLLGGGEGTEAFF. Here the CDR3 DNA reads TGTGCCAGCAGTCTCCTCGGGGGTGGGGAGGGCACTGAAGCTTTCTTT.